Included here is one TCR beta chain sequence, with context. The protocol was immunoSEQ multiplex PCR, while the TCRdb copy is restricted to in-frame clones and leaves out a portion. The sample has tens of thousands of clones, approximately 86% seen once. This entry comes from a study of OX40 agonist ivuxolimab in advanced cancers. Study at large: Cohort: 82.7% men, mean age about 62, aged roughly 23 to 90.

The J segment lost 2 bases and the V segment lost 2 bases, leaving 5 bases of the junction unmatched. The CDR3 totals 15 residues. In germline, CDR1 is SGDLS, CDR2 YYNGEE. J is TRBJ1-2 and V is TRBV9; 8 nucleotides line up with TRBD1. This sequence originates from an adult with an advanced solid tumor such as melanoma, head and neck, liver or kidney cancer. The specimen comprised CD4+ or CD8+ T cells sorted from blood, sampled in a trial of the OX40 agonist ivuxolimab. The chain's CDR3 is CASSVLRTGNYGYTF. CDR3 nucleotide sequence: TGTGCCAGCAGCGTGCTTCGGACAGGGAACTATGGCTACACCTTC.